These 27 T cell receptor beta chains came from one sample sequenced in a study of blood T cell repertoires in COVID-19. Method: immunoSEQ multiplex PCR; TCRdb's copy keeps in-frame clones and lacks some. The table shows roughly 210,000 clones, with around 87% occurring only once. Sequenced input: PBMCs or T cells enriched from blood (not recorded which). These receptor sequences come from a man aged 30 to 45 in a cohort exposed to, infected with or recovered from COVID-19 (not recorded which).

This clone was recorded a few times. The J gene is TRBJ2-7, the V gene TRBV15, with 7 bases aligning to TRBD2. The CDR3 has 16 amino acids. The V and J ends lost 0 bases and 3 bases, in that order; junction bases with no gene match: 8. The germline V gene has CDR1 LNHNV and CDR2 YYDKDF (reference sequence). CDR3 in DNA: TGTGCCACCAGCAGAGATTACGGGGGGAATGGCTACGAGCAGTACTTC. It is translated as CATSRDYGGNGYEQYF. The whole variable domain, filled in from reference TRBV15 and TRBJ2-7, reads DAMVIQNPRYQVTQFGKPVTLSCSQTLNHNVMYWYQQKSSQAPKLLFHYYDKDFNNEADTPDNFQSRRPNTSFCFLDIRSPGLGDTAMYLCATSRDYGGNGYEQYFGPGTRLTVT.

J is TRBJ2-5 and V is TRBV6-5; 8 bases agree with TRBD1. Germline V CDR1 and CDR2: MNHEY, SVGAGI. This CDR3 is 15 amino acids long. V lost 2 bases to trimming and J lost 5 bases; unmatched junction nucleotides: 7. The CDR3 DNA is TGTGCCAGCAGTTACGTTGGGCAGGGGGCTGAGACCCAGTACTTC. The encoded protein is CASSYVGQGAETQYF.

The chain joins TRBV18 to TRBJ1-1; 11 nucleotides match TRBD1. Germline values: CDR1 KGHSH, CDR2 LQKENI. This CDR3 comprises 14 residues. V dropped 6 bases and J dropped 4; count of bases not matched to a gene: 4. The CDR3 loop reads CASSLGTGGTEAFF. The CDR3 DNA reads as TGTGCCAGCTCTTTGGGGACAGGGGGCACTGAAGCTTTCTTT.

V is TRBV28 and J is TRBJ1-4; 7 bases map to TRBD1. CDR3 length equals 17 residues. Trimming removed 10 bases from V and 4 bases from J; junction bases left unmatched: 18. The germline CDR1 and CDR2 sequences are MDHEN and SYDVKM. This CDR3 is CATQPRSGGRVNEKLFF. CDR3 nucleotide sequence: TGTGCCACCCAACCCCGGTCAGGGGGGCGCGTTAATGAAAAACTGTTTTTT.

The J gene is TRBJ1-4, the V gene TRBV11-2; D might be TRBD1 (6 bases). Germline V lookup: CDR1 SGHAT, CDR2 FQNNGV. The CDR3 sequence is 15 residues long. V was pared by 7 bases and J by 7 bases, with 19 bases between. DNA for the CDR3: TGTGCCAGCATGACAGGCCCACGTCTTGGTGAAAAACTGTTTTTT. Translation gives CASMTGPRLGEKLFF. The entire variable domain, with the rest obtained from reference TRBV11-2 and TRBJ1-4, is as follows: EAGVAQSPRYKIIEKRQSVAFWCNPISGHATLYWYQQILGQGPKLLIQFQNNGVVDDSQLPKDRFSAERLKGVDSTLKIQPAKLEDSAVYLCASMTGPRLGEKLFFGSGTQLSVL.

This sequence joins TRBV5-1 and TRBJ2-3; tentative D call: TRBD2 (5 bases). The germline V gene encodes CDR1 SGHRS and CDR2 YFSETQ. The CDR3 is 15 amino acids. Trimming stripped 1 base from V and 1 base from J, with 10 bases between. The CDR3 region has the DNA TGCGCCAGCAGCTTGAGAGGGTTAGGCACAGATACGCAGTATTTT. Protein sequence: CASSLRGLGTDTQYF.

The CDR3, as DNA: TGTGCCAGCGCAAACGGGGTTCAAGAGACCCAGTACTTC. Protein sequence: CASANGVQETQYF. This chain links TRBV18 with TRBJ2-5; perhaps TRBD2 as D (5 bases). The CDR3 spans 13 residues. Germline CDR1 is KGHSH and CDR2 is LQKENI. V was shortened by 8 bases and J by 2 bases, with 12 bases between the two germline ends.

The rearrangement joins TRBV9 to TRBJ1-6; 10 positions match TRBD1. The CDR3 sequence is 18 residues long. Germline values: CDR1 SGDLS, CDR2 YYNGEE. After removal of 0 bases from V and 7 bases from J, the junction contained 10 bases not matched to a gene. CDR3 nucleotide sequence: TGTGCCAGCAGCGTAGGGGAAGATTGGGACAGGGGAAATTCACCCCTCCACTTT. It specifies CASSVGEDWDRGNSPLHF.

The chain employs TRBV27 and TRBJ1-6; D call uncertain. Germline V gene sequence: CDR1 MNHEY, CDR2 SMNVEV (reference sequence). V was cut by 6 bases and J by 8 bases, with 14 bases left in between. The CDR3 loop spans 14 amino acids. CDR3 in DNA: TGTGCCAGCAGCCTGTGGGAGTCCGATTCACCCCTCCACTTT. Its protein product is CASSLWESDSPLHF.

This clone was counted only a few times. The rearrangement links TRBV28 to TRBJ2-7; tentative D call: TRBD2 (7 bases). The CDR3 length is 16 residues. Per the germline V gene, CDR1 is MDHEN and CDR2 is SYDVKM. Trimming cost V 8 bases and J 1 base, with 21 bases left between them. The CDR3 DNA reads TGTGCCAGCCGAGGGGGGGCCTGGCGGGAATCCTACGAGCAGTACTTC. Protein: CASRGGAWRESYEQYF.

V gene TRBV4-1 combines with J gene TRBJ2-2; the D is unclear. Trimming took 4 bases from V and 2 from J, leaving 11 bases between them. Looked up from germline, CDR1 is MGHRA and CDR2 is YSYEKL. The CDR3 has 15 amino acids. The CDR3 loop reads CASSPLAVNTGELFF. The CDR3 DNA reads as TGCGCCAGCAGCCCTCTTGCGGTCAACACCGGGGAGCTGTTTTTT.

With regard to this clone: One end of the junction fails to match germline, which may point to a read error. The chain recombines TRBV28 with TRBJ2-7, with 10 nucleotides matching TRBD1. This CDR3 comprises 15 residues. The germline CDR1 and CDR2 sequences are MDHEN and SYDVKM. The CDR3 here is CASSFVTGGSHEQYF. DNA of the CDR3: TGTGCCAGCAGTTTTGTGACAGGGGGCTCCCACGAGCAGTACTTC. Complete variable domain (other parts from reference TRBV28 and TRBJ2-7): DVKVTQSSRYLVKRTGEKVFLECVQDMDHENMFWYRQDPGLGLRLIYFSYDVKMKEKGDIPEGYSVSREKKERFSLILESASTNQTSMYLCASSFVTGGSHEQYFGPGTRLTVT.

This sequence joins TRBV19 and TRBJ1-4, with 7 positions matching TRBD1. CDR3 size: 15 residues. Germline V CDR1 and CDR2: LNHDA, SQIVND (reference sequence). Trimming removed 6 bases from V and 5 bases from J; junction bases left unmatched: 9. CDR3 sequence (DNA): TGTGCCAGTAGCAGGGGGACAGTCCTAAATGAAAAACTGTTTTTT. As protein: CASSRGTVLNEKLFF.

The V call is TRBV6-4, the J call TRBJ2-1; 8 positions match TRBD1. V lost 6 bases, J lost 6 bases, and 4 bases stayed unmatched. The germline CDR1 and CDR2 sequences are MRHNA and SNTAGT. The CDR3 has 13 residues. CDR3 bases: TGTGCCAGCAGCGGACAGGGAGGCAATGAGCAGTTCTTC. Translating it yields CASSGQGGNEQFF.

This chain joins TRBV19 and TRBJ2-5; TRBD1 agrees at 9 bases. The V and J ends lost 6 bases and 7 bases, in that order; junction bases with no gene match: 6. The CDR3 loop spans 13 amino acids. Germline V gene lookup returns CDR1 LNHDA and CDR2 SQIVND (reference sequence). The CDR3 is CASSTGQGLTQYF. The CDR3 nucleotides are TGTGCCAGTAGCACTGGACAGGGGTTGACCCAGTACTTC. Full variable domain (outside the CDR3, taken from reference TRBV19 and TRBJ2-5): DGGITQSPKYLFRKEGQNVTLSCEQNLNHDAMYWYRQDPGQGLRLIYYSQIVNDFQKGDIAEGYSVSREKKESFPLTVTSAQKNPTAFYLCASSTGQGLTQYFGPGTRLLVL.

In its sample, this clone was seen once. V and J are TRBV7-2 and TRBJ1-1, with TRBD1 as a possible D gene (6 bases). There are 14 residues in the CDR3. In germline, CDR1 is SGHTA, CDR2 FQGNSA. V dropped 3 bases and J dropped 2 bases, with 10 bases sitting between them. In nucleotides, the CDR3 is TGTGCCAGCAGCTTTGGGGGCTTCAACACTGAAGCTTTCTTT. Translating it yields CASSFGGFNTEAFF.

V is TRBV28 and J is TRBJ2-1; D perhaps matches TRBD1 (6 bases). With 6 bases removed from V and 4 bases from J, the gap between germline ends came to 16 bases. Germline CDR1 reads MDHEN; CDR2 reads SYDVKM. This CDR3 is 15 amino acids long. The CDR3 spells CASSPPTTGYNEQFF. CDR3 DNA sequence: TGTGCCAGCAGCCCCCCCACGACAGGTTACAATGAGCAGTTCTTC.

The table lists this clone with a count of one. J is TRBJ2-7 and V is TRBV2; TRBD1 matches at 7 bases. CDR3 length equals 14 residues. Losses at the gene ends were 6 bases for V and 3 bases for J; bases not matched to a gene: 8. CDR1 and CDR2 from the germline V gene are SNHLY and FYNNEI. CDR3 DNA sequence: TGTGCCAGCAGCCCCGGGACAGAAATCTACGAGCAGTACTTC. It codes for CASSPGTEIYEQYF.

The CDR3 reads CASSSGQGYEYEQYF. The DNA of the CDR3 is TGTGCCAGCAGCAGCGGACAGGGCTACGAATACGAGCAGTACTTC. The chain links TRBV21-1 to TRBJ2-7; the table's D call, TRBD1, was not checked against the DNA. TRBV21-1 represents a pseudogene. The CDR3 runs 15 residues.

This clone was seen once. This chain connects TRBV12-3 or TRBV12-4 to TRBJ2-5; 7 bases are shared with TRBD1. The CDR3 runs to 12 residues. Trimming cost V 5 bases and J 5 bases; bases outside gene matches: 2. CDR3 nucleotides: TGTGCCAGCAGTCCACAGGGGGAGACCCAGTACTTC. Its protein product is CASSPQGETQYF.

This chain connects TRBV5-1 to TRBJ2-3; 8 positions match TRBD2. With V trimmed by 3 bases and J by 2 bases, 5 bases remained unmatched. Germline V gene sequence: CDR1 SGHRS, CDR2 YFSETQ. The CDR3 covers 15 residues. The CDR3 reads CASSSGGRTTDTQYF. CDR3 in DNA: TGCGCCAGCAGCTCTGGCGGGAGGACCACAGATACGCAGTATTTT.

The CDR3 sequence is CASSPGTYEAFF. The CDR3 DNA follows: TGTGCCAGCAGCCCGGGCACCTATGAAGCTTTCTTT. The genes are TRBV6-2 or TRBV6-3 and TRBJ1-1; no clear D gene. This CDR3 comprises 12 residues. The V end was cut by 6 bases, the J end by 7 bases, with 12 bases between. Germline CDR1 and CDR2: MNHEY and SVGEGT.

The chain couples TRBV3-1 (or the pseudogene TRBV3-2) to TRBJ2-7; a weak D match, TRBD1 (6 bases). This CDR3 has 17 residues. Germline V lookup: CDR1 LGHDT, CDR2 YNNKEL (reference sequence). V dropped 1 base and J dropped 3 bases, with 19 bases sitting between them. The DNA of the CDR3 is TGTGCCAGCAGCCAAGGGACAGTAGGGAGTTTCTACTACGAGCAGTACTTC. Amino acid sequence: CASSQGTVGSFYYEQYF.

The rearrangement links TRBV27 to TRBJ1-1; 7 positions agree with TRBD1. This CDR3 region has 13 residues. CDR1 and CDR2 (germline): MNHEY, SMNVEV (reference sequence). J was trimmed by 7 bases and V by 4 bases; bases with no gene match: 6. CDR3 sequence reads: CASSSRTGLEAFF. As DNA, the CDR3 is TGTGCCAGCAGTTCTAGGACAGGCCTTGAAGCTTTCTTT.

The V gene is TRBV6-2 or TRBV6-3, the J gene TRBJ1-1; no firm D call. Deletions cut 0 bases from V and 5 bases from J, with 13 bases between. CDR1 is MNHEY, CDR2 SVGEGT, per germline. There are 15 residues in the CDR3. DNA for the CDR3: TGTGCCAGCAGTTACTCGGTGGTCCGGAGAACTGAAGCTTTCTTT. Encoded protein: CASSYSVVRRTEAFF.

There are a few counts of this clone. V usage is TRBV14 and J usage is TRBJ2-1; 10 bases agree with TRBD2. This CDR3 is 16 amino acids long. In germline, CDR1 is SGHDN, CDR2 FVKESK. J was trimmed by 2 bases and V by 3 bases; bases with no gene match: 4. The CDR3 DNA reads TGTGCCAGCAGCCAGATAGCGGGAGGTACCTACAATGAGCAGTTCTTC. This gives the protein CASSQIAGGTYNEQFF.

The rearrangement links TRBV5-1 to TRBJ2-1; TRBD1 might be the D (6 bases). The V gene's germline CDR1 is SGHRS and CDR2 YFSETQ. There are 15 residues in the CDR3. V was cut by 4 bases and J by 0 bases, with 11 bases left in between. The chain's CDR3 is CASSPGQRSYNEQFF. Here the CDR3 DNA reads TGCGCCAGCAGCCCCGGACAGCGCTCCTACAATGAGCAGTTCTTC.